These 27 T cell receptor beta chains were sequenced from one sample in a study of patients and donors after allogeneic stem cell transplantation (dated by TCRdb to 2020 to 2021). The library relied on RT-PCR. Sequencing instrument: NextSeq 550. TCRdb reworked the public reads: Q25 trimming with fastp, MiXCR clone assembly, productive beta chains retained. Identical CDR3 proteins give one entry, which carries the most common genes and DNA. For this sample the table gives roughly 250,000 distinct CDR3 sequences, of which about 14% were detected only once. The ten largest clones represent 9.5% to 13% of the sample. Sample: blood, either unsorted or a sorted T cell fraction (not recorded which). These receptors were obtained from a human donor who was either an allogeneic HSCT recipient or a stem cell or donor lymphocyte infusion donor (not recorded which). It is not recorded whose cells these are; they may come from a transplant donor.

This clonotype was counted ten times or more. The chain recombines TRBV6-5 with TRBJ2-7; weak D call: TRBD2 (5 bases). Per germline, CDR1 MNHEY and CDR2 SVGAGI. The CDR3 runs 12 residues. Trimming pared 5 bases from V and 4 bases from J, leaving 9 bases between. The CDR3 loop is CASSHRGYEQYF. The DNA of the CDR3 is TGTGCCAGCAGTCACCGGGGTTACGAGCAGTACTTC.

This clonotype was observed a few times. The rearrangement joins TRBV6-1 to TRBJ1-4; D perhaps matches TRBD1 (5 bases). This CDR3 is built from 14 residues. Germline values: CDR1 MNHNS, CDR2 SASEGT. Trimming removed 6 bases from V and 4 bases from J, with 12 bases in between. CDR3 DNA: TGTGCCAGCAGATCCACAGGTTTTAATGAAAAACTGTTTTTT. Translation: CASRSTGFNEKLFF.

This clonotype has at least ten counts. DNA of the CDR3: TGTGCCGTGGGGTATCAGCCTCTCTCTGGGGCCAACGTCCTGACTTTC. Translating gives CAVGYQPLSGANVLTF. V usage is TRBV27 and J usage is TRBJ2-6; D remains unclear. V was trimmed by 11 bases and J by 0 bases, leaving 17 bases between them. The CDR3 runs to 16 residues. Germline V lookup: CDR1 MNHEY, CDR2 SMNVEV (reference sequence).

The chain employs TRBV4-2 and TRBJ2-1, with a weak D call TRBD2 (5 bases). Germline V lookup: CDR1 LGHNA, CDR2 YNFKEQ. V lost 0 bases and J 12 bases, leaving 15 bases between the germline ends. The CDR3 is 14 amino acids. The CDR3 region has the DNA TGTGCCAGCAGCCAAGATGAGGGTAGGCGGCGGCAGTTCTTC. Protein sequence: CASSQDEGRRRQFF.

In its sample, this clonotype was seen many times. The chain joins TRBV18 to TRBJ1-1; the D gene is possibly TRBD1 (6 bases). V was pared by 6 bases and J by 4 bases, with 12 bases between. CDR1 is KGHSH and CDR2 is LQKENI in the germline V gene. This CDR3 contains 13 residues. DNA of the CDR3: TGTGCCAGCTCCCGAGGGGGAGGCACTGAAGCTTTCTTT. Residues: CASSRGGGTEAFF. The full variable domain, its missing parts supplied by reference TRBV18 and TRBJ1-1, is NAGVMQNPRHLVRRRGQEARLRCSPMKGHSHVYWYRQLPEEGLKFMVYLQKENIIDESGMPKERFSAEFPKEGPSILRIQQVVRGDSAAYFCASSRGGGTEAFFGQGTRLTVV.

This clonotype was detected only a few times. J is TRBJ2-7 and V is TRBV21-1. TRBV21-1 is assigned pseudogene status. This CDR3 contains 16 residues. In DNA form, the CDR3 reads TGTGCCAGCAGCAAAGACCGAGACAGGGGCTCCTACGAGCAGTACTTC. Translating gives CASSKDRDRGSYEQYF.

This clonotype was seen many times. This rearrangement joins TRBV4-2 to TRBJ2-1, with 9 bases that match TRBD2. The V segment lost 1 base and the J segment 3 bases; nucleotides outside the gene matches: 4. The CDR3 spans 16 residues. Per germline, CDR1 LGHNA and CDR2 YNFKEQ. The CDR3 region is CASSQGGGGGYNEQFF. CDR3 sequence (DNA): TGTGCCAGCAGCCAAGGTGGCGGGGGGGGCTACAATGAGCAGTTCTTC.

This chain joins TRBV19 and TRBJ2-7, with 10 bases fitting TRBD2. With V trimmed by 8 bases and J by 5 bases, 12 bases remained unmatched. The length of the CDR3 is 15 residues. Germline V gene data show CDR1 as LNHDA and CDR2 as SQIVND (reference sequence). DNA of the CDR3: TGTGCCAGTCAACAACTAGCGGGAAAAGGCAACGAGCAGTACTTC. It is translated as CASQQLAGKGNEQYF.

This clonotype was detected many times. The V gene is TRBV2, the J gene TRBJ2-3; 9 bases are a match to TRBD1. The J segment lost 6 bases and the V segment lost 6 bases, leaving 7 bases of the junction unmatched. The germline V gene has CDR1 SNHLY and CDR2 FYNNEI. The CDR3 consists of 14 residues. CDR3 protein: CASRRNRGQDTQYF. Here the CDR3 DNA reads TGTGCCAGCAGGAGGAACAGGGGGCAGGATACGCAGTATTTT. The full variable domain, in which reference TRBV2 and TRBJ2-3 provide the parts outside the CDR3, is EPEVTQTPSHQVTQMGQEVILRCVPISNHLYFYWYRQILGQKVEFLVSFYNNEISEKSEIFDDQFSVERPDGSNFTLKIRSTKLEDSAMYFCASRRNRGQDTQYFGPGTRLTVL.

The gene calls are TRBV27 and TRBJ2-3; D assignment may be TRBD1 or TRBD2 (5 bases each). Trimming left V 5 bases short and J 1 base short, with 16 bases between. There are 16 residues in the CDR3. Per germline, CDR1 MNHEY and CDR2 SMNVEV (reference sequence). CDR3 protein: CASSPGTRGGTDTQYF. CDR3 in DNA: TGTGCCAGCAGTCCCGGGACCCGAGGGGGCACAGATACGCAGTATTTT.

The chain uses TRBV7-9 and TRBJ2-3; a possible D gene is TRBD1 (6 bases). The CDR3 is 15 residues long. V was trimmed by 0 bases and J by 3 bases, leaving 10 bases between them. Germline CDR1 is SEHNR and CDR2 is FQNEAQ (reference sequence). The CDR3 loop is CASSLADRKTDTQYF. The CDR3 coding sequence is TGTGCCAGCAGCTTAGCGGACAGAAAGACAGATACGCAGTATTTT.

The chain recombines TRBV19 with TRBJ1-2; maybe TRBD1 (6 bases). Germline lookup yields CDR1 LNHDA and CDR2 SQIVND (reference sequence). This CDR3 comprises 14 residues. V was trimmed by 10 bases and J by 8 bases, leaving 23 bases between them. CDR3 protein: CATHTGTTKPGYTF. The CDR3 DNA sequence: TGTGCCACCCATACCGGGACAACTAAACCCGGCTACACCTTC.

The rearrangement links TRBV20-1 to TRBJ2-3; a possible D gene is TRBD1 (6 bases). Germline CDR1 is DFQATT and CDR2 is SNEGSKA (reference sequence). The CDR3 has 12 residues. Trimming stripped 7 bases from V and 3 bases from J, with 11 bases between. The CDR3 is CSVWGLTDTQYF. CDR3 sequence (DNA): TGCAGTGTATGGGGGCTGACAGATACGCAGTATTTT.

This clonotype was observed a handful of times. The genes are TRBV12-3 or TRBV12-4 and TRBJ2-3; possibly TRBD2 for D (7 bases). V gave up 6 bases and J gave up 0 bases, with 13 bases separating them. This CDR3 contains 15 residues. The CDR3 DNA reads TGTGCCAGCAGCCAAAGGGGGGGTAGCACAGATACGCAGTATTTT. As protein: CASSQRGGSTDTQYF.

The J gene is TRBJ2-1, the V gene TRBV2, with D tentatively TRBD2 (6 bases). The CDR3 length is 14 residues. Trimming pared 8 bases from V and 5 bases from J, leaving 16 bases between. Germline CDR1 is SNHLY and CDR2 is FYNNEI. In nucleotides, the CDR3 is TGTGCCAGCGGGAGGTCTGGAGCTAACAATGAGCAGTTCTTC. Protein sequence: CASGRSGANNEQFF. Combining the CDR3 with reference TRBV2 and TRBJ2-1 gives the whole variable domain EPEVTQTPSHQVTQMGQEVILRCVPISNHLYFYWYRQILGQKVEFLVSFYNNEISEKSEIFDDQFSVERPDGSNFTLKIRSTKLEDSAMYFCASGRSGANNEQFFGPGTRLTVL.

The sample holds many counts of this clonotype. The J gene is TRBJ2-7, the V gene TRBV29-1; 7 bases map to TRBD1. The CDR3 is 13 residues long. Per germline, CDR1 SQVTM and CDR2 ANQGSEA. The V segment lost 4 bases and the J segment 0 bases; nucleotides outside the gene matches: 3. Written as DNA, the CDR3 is TGCAGCGTTGGACAGGGCAGCTCCTACGAGCAGTACTTC. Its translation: CSVGQGSSYEQYF.

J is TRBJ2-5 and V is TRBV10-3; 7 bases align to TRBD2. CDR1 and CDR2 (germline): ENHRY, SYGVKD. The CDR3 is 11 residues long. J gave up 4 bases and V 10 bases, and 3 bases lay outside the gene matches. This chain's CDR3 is CATSGGETQYF. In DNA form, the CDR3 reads TGTGCCACTAGCGGAGGAGAGACCCAGTACTTC.

DNA of the CDR3: TGTGCCAGCAGCGCGCGGGTGGAGACCCAGTACTTC. It translates to CASSARVETQYF. The rearrangement uses TRBV28 and TRBJ2-5, with D possibly matching TRBD2 (5 bases). The CDR3 consists of 12 residues. Per the germline V gene, CDR1 is MDHEN and CDR2 is SYDVKM. V lost 6 bases and J lost 5, with 10 bases in between.

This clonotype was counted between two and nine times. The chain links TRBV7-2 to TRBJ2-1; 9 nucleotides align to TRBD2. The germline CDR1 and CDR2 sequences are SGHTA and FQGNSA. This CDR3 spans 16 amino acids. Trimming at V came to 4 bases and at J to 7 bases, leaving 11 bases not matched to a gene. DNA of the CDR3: TGTGCCAGCAGCTCCGCCCGGAGGAGCGGGGGGAATGAGCAGTTCTTC. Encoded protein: CASSSARRSGGNEQFF.

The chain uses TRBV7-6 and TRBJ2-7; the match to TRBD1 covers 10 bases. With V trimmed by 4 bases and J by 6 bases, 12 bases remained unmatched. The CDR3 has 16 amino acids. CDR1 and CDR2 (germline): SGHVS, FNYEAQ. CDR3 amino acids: CASSSRTGGVGSEQYF. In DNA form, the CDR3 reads TGTGCCAGCAGCTCTAGGACAGGGGGAGTTGGGTCCGAGCAGTACTTC.

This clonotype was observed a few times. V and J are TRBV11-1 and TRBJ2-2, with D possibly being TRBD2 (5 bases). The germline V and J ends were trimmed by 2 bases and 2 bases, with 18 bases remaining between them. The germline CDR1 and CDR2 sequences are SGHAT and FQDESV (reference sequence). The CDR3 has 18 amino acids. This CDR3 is CASSLSRRSLNNTGELFF. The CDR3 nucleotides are TGTGCCAGCAGCTTAAGTAGGAGGTCCCTGAACAACACCGGGGAGCTGTTTTTT.

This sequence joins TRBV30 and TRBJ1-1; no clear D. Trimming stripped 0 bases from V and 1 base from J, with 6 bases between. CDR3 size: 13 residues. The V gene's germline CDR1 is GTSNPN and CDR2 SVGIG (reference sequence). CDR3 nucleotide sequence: TGTGCCTGGAGTGTAGGCAGGAACACTGAAGCTTTCTTT. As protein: CAWSVGRNTEAFF. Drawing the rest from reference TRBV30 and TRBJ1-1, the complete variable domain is SQTIHQWPATLVQPVGSPLSLECTVEGTSNPNLYWYRQAAGRGLQLLFYSVGIGQISSEVPQNLSASRPQDRQFILSSKKLLLSDSGFYLCAWSVGRNTEAFFGQGTRLTVV.

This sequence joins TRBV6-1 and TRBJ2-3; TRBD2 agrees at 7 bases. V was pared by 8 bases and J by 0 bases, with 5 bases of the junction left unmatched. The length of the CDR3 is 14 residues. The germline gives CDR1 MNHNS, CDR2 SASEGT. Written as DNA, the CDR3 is TGTGCCAGCGGTACCGGGGGGAGCACAGATACGCAGTATTTT. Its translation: CASGTGGSTDTQYF.

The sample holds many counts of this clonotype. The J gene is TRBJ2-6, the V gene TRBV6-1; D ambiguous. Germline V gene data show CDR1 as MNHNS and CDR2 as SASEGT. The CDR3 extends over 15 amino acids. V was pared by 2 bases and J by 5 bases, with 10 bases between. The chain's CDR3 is CASSESPSRANVLTF. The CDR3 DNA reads TGTGCCAGCAGTGAAAGCCCATCGCGGGCCAACGTCCTGACTTTC.

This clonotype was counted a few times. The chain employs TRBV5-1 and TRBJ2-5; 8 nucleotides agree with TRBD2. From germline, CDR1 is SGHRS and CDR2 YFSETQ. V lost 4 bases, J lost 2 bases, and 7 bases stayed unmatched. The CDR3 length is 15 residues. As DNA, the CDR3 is TGCGCCAGCAGCGCGCGGGGGGCAACACAAGAGACCCAGTACTTC. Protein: CASSARGATQETQYF. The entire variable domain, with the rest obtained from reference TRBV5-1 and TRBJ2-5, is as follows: KAGVTQTPRYLIKTRGQQVTLSCSPISGHRSVSWYQQTPGQGLQFLFEYFSETQRNKGNFPGRFSGRQFSNSRSEMNVSTLELGDSALYLCASSARGATQETQYFGPGTRLLVL.

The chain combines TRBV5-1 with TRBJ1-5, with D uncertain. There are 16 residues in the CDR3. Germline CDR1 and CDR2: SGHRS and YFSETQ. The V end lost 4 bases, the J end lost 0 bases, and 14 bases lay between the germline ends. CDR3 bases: TGCGCCAGCAGCCCTGGCCCAAGAAATAGCAATCAGCCCCAGCATTTT. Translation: CASSPGPRNSNQPQHF.

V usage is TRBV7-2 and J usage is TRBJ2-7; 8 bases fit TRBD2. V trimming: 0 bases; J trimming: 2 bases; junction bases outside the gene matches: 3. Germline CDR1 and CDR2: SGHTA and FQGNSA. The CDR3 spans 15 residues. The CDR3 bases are TGTGCCAGCAGCTTAGCTAGCGGGGTTACCTACGAGCAGTACTTC. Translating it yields CASSLASGVTYEQYF.